The T cell receptor (beta chain) described here comes from a study of T cell responses to AZD1222 COVID-19 vaccine. Combined were second doses at about 4 or about 12 weeks. This CDR3 region has 14 residues. The V and J ends lost 5 bases and 3 bases respectively, with 12 bases between them. Germline V lookup: CDR1 SGHTA, CDR2 FQGTGA. Assay: immunoSEQ multiplex PCR; the TCRdb copy retains only in-frame clones and omits some. The table shows more than 150,000 clones, with more than 75% occurring only once. As to this clone: Its antigen is not known.

Study-wide points: Samples come after the peak T cell response, not at day 14. Clonal diversity may have been underestimated in mostly white British donors. Two AZD1222 doses significantly raised spike-specific TCR breadth and depth over controls.

The chain uses TRBV7-3 and TRBJ2-3; TRBD1 might be the D (5 bases). This clonotype originated in an adult who received the AZD1222 COVID-19 vaccine. This specimen consisted of peripheral blood, obtained 28 days after the second AZD1222 dose. For the CDR3, the DNA is TGTGCCAGCAGCGGACCAGGGAAGACAGATACGCAGTATTTT. Its translation is CASSGPGKTDTQYF.